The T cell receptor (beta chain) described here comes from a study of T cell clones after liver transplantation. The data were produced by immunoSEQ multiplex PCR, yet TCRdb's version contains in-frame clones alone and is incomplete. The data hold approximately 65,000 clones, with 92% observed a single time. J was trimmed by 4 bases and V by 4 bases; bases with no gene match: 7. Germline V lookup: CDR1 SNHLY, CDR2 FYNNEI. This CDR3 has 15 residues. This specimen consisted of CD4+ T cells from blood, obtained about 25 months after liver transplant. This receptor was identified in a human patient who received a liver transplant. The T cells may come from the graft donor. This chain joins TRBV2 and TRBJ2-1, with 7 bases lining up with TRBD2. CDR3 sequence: CASSGLTGGYNEQFF. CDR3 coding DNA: TGTGCCAGCAGTGGCTTGACGGGAGGATACAATGAGCAGTTCTTC. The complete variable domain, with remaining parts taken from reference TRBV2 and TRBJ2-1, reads EPEVTQTPSHQVTQMGQEVILRCVPISNHLYFYWYRQILGQKVEFLVSFYNNEISEKSEIFDDQFSVERPDGSNFTLKIRSTKLEDSAMYFCASSGLTGGYNEQFFGPGTRLTVL.